This T cell receptor (beta chain) was documented in a study of T cells after yellow fever vaccination. This CDR3 has 12 residues. Germline CDR1 reads SSHAT; CDR2 reads FNYEAQ (reference sequence). Points from the study as a whole: Highly abundant clonotypes carried over from the bulk population could end up in FACS-sorted repertoires as contaminants.

TCRdb itself ran the 5' RACE reads through MiXCR, one entry per CDR3 protein. Among 400,000 or so distinct CDR3 sequences, about 6.2% were seen once, and the ten largest hold roughly 15%. Notes on this clonotype: Its antigen is unidentified. A junction boundary mismatches the germline segment, possibly from a read error.

The specimen was PBMCs, collected 5 days after the yellow fever booster vaccination. The J gene is TRBJ2-3, the V gene TRBV7-7; no firm D call. The receptor was isolated from a man younger than 40 who received the YFV17D yellow fever vaccine. CDR3 in DNA: TGTGCTAGCAGCGATAGCACAGATACGCAGTATTTT. Translating it yields CASSDSTDTQYF.